This is a list of T cell receptor beta chains from one sample in a study of T cells in Graves' hyperthyroidism and ophthalmopathy. TCRdb used MiXCR to reprocess the multiplex PCR reads, holding one entry per CDR3 protein. The sample holds 400,000 or so distinct CDR3 sequences, 11% to 15% seen once. Sequencing used blood. These receptors came from a man aged 50-59 years with Graves' ophthalmopathy. Each CDR3 is given with its conserved first and last residue. The order of the fields is V gene, D gene, J gene, CDR3 length, clone size, CDR3 protein, CDR3 DNA. The D gene is left open where the match is weak. Expanded clones get a size class; other rows say once, few or many, or leave the size out.

V gene: TRBV19; D gene: TRBD1; J gene: TRBJ1-2; CDR3 length: 13; clone size: -; CDR3 protein: CASNPDRDYGYTF; CDR3 DNA: TGTGCCAGTAATCCAGACAGGGACTATGGCTACACCTTC
V gene: TRBV7-9; D gene: -; J gene: TRBJ1-4; CDR3 length: 16; clone size: -; CDR3 protein: CASSFPPKDWNEKLFF; CDR3 DNA: TGTGCCAGCAGCTTTCCCCCCAAGGACTGGAATGAAAAACTGTTTTTT
V gene: TRBV28; D gene: TRBD1; J gene: TRBJ1-5; CDR3 length: 15; clone size: -; CDR3 protein: CASSFSNRGYQPQHF; CDR3 DNA: TGTGCCAGCAGTTTTAGTAACAGGGGCTATCAGCCCCAGCATTTT
V gene: TRBV10-3; D gene: -; J gene: TRBJ2-3; CDR3 length: 15; clone size: few; CDR3 protein: CAIRGLLAPTDTQYF; CDR3 DNA: TGTGCCATCAGAGGCCTTTTAGCTCCCACAGATACGCAGTATTTT
V gene: TRBV18; D gene: -; J gene: TRBJ2-7; CDR3 length: 12; clone size: many; CDR3 protein: CASSPRLGEQYF; CDR3 DNA: TGTGCCAGCTCACCACGGCTGGGCGAGCAGTACTTC
V gene: TRBV28; D gene: -; J gene: TRBJ1-5; CDR3 length: 15; clone size: many; CDR3 protein: CASSFGGGGDSAQHF; CDR3 DNA: TGTGCCAGCAGTTTCGGGGGGGGTGGAGATTCAGCCCAGCATTTT
V gene: TRBV11-3; D gene: -; J gene: TRBJ2-7; CDR3 length: 12; clone size: -; CDR3 protein: CASSMWADEQYF; CDR3 DNA: TGTGCCAGCAGTATGTGGGCCGACGAGCAGTACTTC
V gene: TRBV3-1; D gene: -; J gene: TRBJ2-7; CDR3 length: 14; clone size: many; CDR3 protein: CASSPDRRFGEQYF; CDR3 DNA: TGTGCCAGCAGCCCGGACAGACGTTTCGGCGAGCAGTACTTC
V gene: TRBV30; D gene: -; J gene: TRBJ2-1; CDR3 length: 12; clone size: many; CDR3 protein: CAWTSGGWEQFF; CDR3 DNA: TGTGCCTGGACATCAGGGGGGTGGGAGCAGTTCTTC
V gene: TRBV24-1; D gene: TRBD1; J gene: TRBJ1-5; CDR3 length: 17; clone size: many; CDR3 protein: CATSDPGTGDGNQPQHF; CDR3 DNA: TGTGCCACCAGTGACCCTGGGACAGGGGATGGCAATCAGCCCCAGCATTTT
V gene: TRBV11-2; D gene: -; J gene: TRBJ2-1; CDR3 length: 13; clone size: many; CDR3 protein: CASNLGGKHEQFF; CDR3 DNA: TGTGCCAGCAATTTAGGGGGGAAGCATGAGCAGTTCTTC
V gene: TRBV13; D gene: -; J gene: TRBJ2-7; CDR3 length: 20; clone size: -; CDR3 protein: CASSFYICSALGPLAYEQYF; CDR3 DNA: -
V gene: TRBV11-2; D gene: -; J gene: TRBJ1-1; CDR3 length: 15; clone size: many; CDR3 protein: CASSHKIGGSTEAFF; CDR3 DNA: TGTGCCAGCAGCCATAAAATCGGGGGATCTACTGAAGCTTTCTTT
V gene: TRBV3-1; D gene: -; J gene: TRBJ2-1; CDR3 length: 14; clone size: many; CDR3 protein: CASSQSRAYNEQFF; CDR3 DNA: TGTGCCAGCAGCCAAAGTAGGGCCTACAATGAGCAGTTCTTC
V gene: TRBV12-3/TRBV12-4; D gene: -; J gene: TRBJ2-5; CDR3 length: 14; clone size: few; CDR3 protein: CASSRTGTSGAQYF; CDR3 DNA: TGTGCCAGCAGTCGGACCGGGACATCCGGGGCCCAGTACTTC
V gene: TRBV24-1; D gene: -; J gene: TRBJ2-7; CDR3 length: 13; clone size: few; CDR3 protein: CATSESAPFEQYF; CDR3 DNA: TGTGCCACCAGTGAGTCAGCTCCGTTTGAGCAGTACTTC
V gene: TRBV29-1; D gene: TRBD2; J gene: TRBJ2-5; CDR3 length: 11; clone size: many; CDR3 protein: CSVEGGETQYF; CDR3 DNA: TGCAGCGTTGAGGGGGGGGAGACCCAGTACTTC
V gene: TRBV24-1; D gene: -; J gene: TRBJ1-1; CDR3 length: 15; clone size: many; CDR3 protein: CATSDPTATNTEAFF; CDR3 DNA: TGTGCCACCAGTGATCCCACCGCGACGAACACTGAAGCTTTCTTT
V gene: TRBV6-1; D gene: -; J gene: TRBJ2-1; CDR3 length: 14; clone size: few; CDR3 protein: CASRMGGIDNEQFF; CDR3 DNA: TGTGCCAGCAGAATGGGCGGGATAGACAATGAGCAGTTCTTC
V gene: TRBV9; D gene: TRBD2; J gene: TRBJ2-7; CDR3 length: 14; clone size: -; CDR3 protein: CASSVGGGTHEQYF; CDR3 DNA: TGTGCCAGCAGCGTAGGCGGGGGAACCCACGAGCAGTACTTC
V gene: TRBV7-2; D gene: -; J gene: TRBJ2-5; CDR3 length: 15; clone size: few; CDR3 protein: CASSLPGGRRETQYF; CDR3 DNA: TGTGCCAGCAGCCTCCCTGGGGGGCGCCGGGAGACCCAGTACTTC
V gene: TRBV11-1; D gene: TRBD2; J gene: TRBJ2-3; CDR3 length: 15; clone size: many; CDR3 protein: CASSLGGSYTDTQYF; CDR3 DNA: TGTGCCAGCAGCTTAGGCGGGAGCTACACAGATACGCAGTATTTT
V gene: TRBV5-1; D gene: TRBD1; J gene: TRBJ1-1; CDR3 length: 15; clone size: many; CDR3 protein: CASSPGQGVDTEAFF; CDR3 DNA: TGCGCCAGCAGCCCGGGACAGGGGGTTGACACTGAAGCTTTCTTT
V gene: TRBV6-6; D gene: TRBD1; J gene: TRBJ2-5; CDR3 length: 14; clone size: many; CDR3 protein: CASSSGTGRETQYF; CDR3 DNA: TGTGCCAGCAGTTCCGGGACAGGGAGGGAGACCCAGTACTTC
V gene: TRBV27; D gene: TRBD2; J gene: TRBJ2-7; CDR3 length: 17; clone size: many; CDR3 protein: CASSLRLAGESSYEQYF; CDR3 DNA: TGTGCCAGCAGTTTGAGACTAGCGGGCGAGAGCTCCTACGAGCAGTACTTC
V gene: TRBV20-1; D gene: -; J gene: TRBJ2-4; CDR3 length: 15; clone size: many; CDR3 protein: CSARNRALAKNIQYF; CDR3 DNA: TGCAGTGCTAGGAACAGGGCGCTAGCCAAAAACATTCAGTACTTC
V gene: TRBV3-1; D gene: TRBD2; J gene: TRBJ2-2; CDR3 length: 16; clone size: many; CDR3 protein: CASSPASGRPTGELFF; CDR3 DNA: TGTGCCAGCAGCCCCGCGAGCGGGAGACCCACCGGGGAGCTGTTTTTT
V gene: TRBV6-7; D gene: TRBD2; J gene: TRBJ2-1; CDR3 length: 17; clone size: -; CDR3 protein: CASSYSTGTSGNNEQFF; CDR3 DNA: TGTGCCAGCAGTTACTCGACCGGGACTAGCGGGAATAATGAGCAGTTCTTC
V gene: TRBV19; D gene: -; J gene: TRBJ2-5; CDR3 length: 16; clone size: -; CDR3 protein: CASSMASGGSGSAQYF; CDR3 DNA: TGTGCCAGTAGTATGGCTTCGGGTGGTTCGGGGTCAGCCCAGTACTTC
V gene: TRBV5-1; D gene: TRBD1; J gene: TRBJ2-7; CDR3 length: 14; clone size: many; CDR3 protein: CASSFLTGAYEQYF; CDR3 DNA: TGCGCCAGCAGCTTCCTAACAGGGGCCTACGAGCAGTACTTC
V gene: TRBV5-6; D gene: -; J gene: TRBJ2-2; CDR3 length: 16; clone size: -; CDR3 protein: CASSLAGARRIGELFF; CDR3 DNA: TGTGCCAGCAGCTTGGCGGGGGCCAGGCGTATCGGGGAGCTGTTTTTT
V gene: TRBV10-3; D gene: TRBD2; J gene: TRBJ2-2; CDR3 length: 15; clone size: few; CDR3 protein: CAIRAWGLASGELFF; CDR3 DNA: TGTGCCATCAGAGCTTGGGGACTAGCGTCCGGGGAGCTGTTTTTT
V gene: TRBV28; D gene: -; J gene: TRBJ2-1; CDR3 length: 14; clone size: many; CDR3 protein: CASKLADTYNEQFF; CDR3 DNA: TGTGCCAGCAAACTAGCTGATACCTACAATGAGCAGTTCTTC
V gene: TRBV7-9; D gene: -; J gene: TRBJ2-1; CDR3 length: 15; clone size: few; CDR3 protein: CASSLDPTGHNEQFF; CDR3 DNA: TGTGCCAGCAGCTTAGACCCAACAGGGCACAATGAGCAGTTCTTC
V gene: TRBV6-1; D gene: -; J gene: TRBJ1-5; CDR3 length: 15; clone size: -; CDR3 protein: CASSESTWGNQPQHF; CDR3 DNA: TGTGCCAGCAGTGAAAGTACGTGGGGCAATCAGCCCCAGCATTTT
V gene: TRBV29-1; D gene: -; J gene: TRBJ2-2; CDR3 length: 11; clone size: few; CDR3 protein: CSVGDTGELFF; CDR3 DNA: TGCAGCGTTGGAGACACCGGGGAGCTGTTTTTT
V gene: TRBV29-1; D gene: -; J gene: TRBJ1-3; CDR3 length: 11; clone size: few; CDR3 protein: CSVGGGNTIYF; CDR3 DNA: TGCAGCGTTGGTGGTGGAAACACCATATATTTT
V gene: TRBV6-1; D gene: -; J gene: TRBJ1-5; CDR3 length: 13; clone size: -; CDR3 protein: CASSEVVNQPQHF; CDR3 DNA: TGTGCCAGCAGTGAAGTTGTGAATCAGCCCCAGCATTTT
V gene: TRBV20-1; D gene: TRBD2; J gene: TRBJ2-1; CDR3 length: 12; clone size: many; CDR3 protein: CSADEAGIDQFF; CDR3 DNA: TGCAGTGCTGATGAAGCGGGAATCGACCAGTTCTTC
V gene: TRBV12-3/TRBV12-4; D gene: -; J gene: TRBJ2-1; CDR3 length: 15; clone size: many; CDR3 protein: CASGLVPGSYNEQFF; CDR3 DNA: TGTGCCAGCGGTTTGGTTCCGGGCTCCTACAATGAGCAGTTCTTC
V gene: TRBV9; D gene: -; J gene: TRBJ2-1; CDR3 length: 15; clone size: few; CDR3 protein: CASSVGNLLGGEQFF; CDR3 DNA: TGTGCCAGCAGCGTAGGGAACTTACTAGGGGGTGAGCAGTTCTTC
V gene: TRBV3-1; D gene: TRBD2; J gene: TRBJ2-5; CDR3 length: 16; clone size: many; CDR3 protein: CASSQETSGGRETQYF; CDR3 DNA: TGTGCCAGCAGCCAAGAGACTAGCGGGGGCCGAGAGACCCAGTACTTC
V gene: TRBV2; D gene: -; J gene: TRBJ2-3; CDR3 length: 15; clone size: many; CDR3 protein: CASWRQATSTDTQYF; CDR3 DNA: TGTGCCAGCTGGAGACAGGCGACTAGCACAGATACGCAGTATTTT
V gene: TRBV30; D gene: -; J gene: TRBJ2-1; CDR3 length: 16; clone size: many; CDR3 protein: CAWRDISSGLGDEQFF; CDR3 DNA: TGTGCCTGGAGGGATATCTCTTCGGGGCTTGGAGATGAGCAGTTCTTC
V gene: TRBV2; D gene: -; J gene: TRBJ2-1; CDR3 length: 15; clone size: many; CDR3 protein: CASSEYSGSYNEQFF; CDR3 DNA: TGTGCCAGCAGTGAATACAGCGGGTCCTACAATGAGCAGTTCTTC
V gene: TRBV2; D gene: -; J gene: TRBJ2-7; CDR3 length: 14; clone size: many; CDR3 protein: CASTPGRGGYEQYF; CDR3 DNA: TGTGCCAGCACCCCAGGCAGGGGGGGCTACGAGCAGTACTTC
V gene: TRBV27; D gene: -; J gene: TRBJ1-2; CDR3 length: 13; clone size: many; CDR3 protein: CASSAYKGDGYTF; CDR3 DNA: TGTGCCAGCAGTGCGTACAAGGGGGATGGCTACACCTTC